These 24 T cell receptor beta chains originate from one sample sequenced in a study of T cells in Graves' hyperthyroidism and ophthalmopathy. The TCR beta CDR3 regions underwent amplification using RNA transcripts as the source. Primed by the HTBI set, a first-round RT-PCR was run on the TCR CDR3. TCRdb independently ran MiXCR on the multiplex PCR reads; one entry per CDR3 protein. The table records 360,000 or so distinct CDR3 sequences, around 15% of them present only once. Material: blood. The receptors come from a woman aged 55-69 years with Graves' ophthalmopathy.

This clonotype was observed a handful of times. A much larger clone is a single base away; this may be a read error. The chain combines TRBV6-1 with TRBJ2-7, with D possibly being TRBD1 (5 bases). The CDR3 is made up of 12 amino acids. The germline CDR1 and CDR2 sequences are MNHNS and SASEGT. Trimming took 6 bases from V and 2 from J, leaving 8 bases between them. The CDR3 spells CASRLGAYEQYF. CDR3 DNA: TGTGCCAGCAGATTAGGGGCCTACGAGCAGTACTTC.

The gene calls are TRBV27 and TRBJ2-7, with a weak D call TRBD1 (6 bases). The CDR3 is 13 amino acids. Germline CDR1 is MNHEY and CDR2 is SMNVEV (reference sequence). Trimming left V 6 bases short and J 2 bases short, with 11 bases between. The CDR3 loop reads CASRSGQTYEQYF. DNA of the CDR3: TGTGCCAGCAGATCAGGACAGACCTACGAGCAGTACTTC.

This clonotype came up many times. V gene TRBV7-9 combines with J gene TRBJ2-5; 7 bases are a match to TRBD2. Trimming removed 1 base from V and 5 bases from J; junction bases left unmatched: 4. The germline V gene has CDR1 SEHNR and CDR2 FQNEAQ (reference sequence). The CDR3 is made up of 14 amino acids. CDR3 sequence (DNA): TGTGCCAGCAGCTTAGGGGACTATGGGGAGACCCAGTACTTC. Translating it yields CASSLGDYGETQYF.

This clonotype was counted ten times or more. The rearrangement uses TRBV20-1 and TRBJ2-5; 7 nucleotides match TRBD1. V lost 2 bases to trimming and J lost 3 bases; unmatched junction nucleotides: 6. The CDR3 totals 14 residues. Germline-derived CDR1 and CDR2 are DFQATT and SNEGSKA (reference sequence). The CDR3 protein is CSARKGAREETQYF. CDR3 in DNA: TGCAGTGCTAGAAAGGGGGCGCGGGAAGAGACCCAGTACTTC.

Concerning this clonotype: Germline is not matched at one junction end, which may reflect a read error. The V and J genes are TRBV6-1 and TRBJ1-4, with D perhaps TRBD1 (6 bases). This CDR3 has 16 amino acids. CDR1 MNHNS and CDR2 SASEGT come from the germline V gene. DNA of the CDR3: TGTGCCAACAGTCGTAATCGGGACACTAGAAATGAAAAACTGTTTTTT. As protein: CANSRNRDTRNEKLFF.

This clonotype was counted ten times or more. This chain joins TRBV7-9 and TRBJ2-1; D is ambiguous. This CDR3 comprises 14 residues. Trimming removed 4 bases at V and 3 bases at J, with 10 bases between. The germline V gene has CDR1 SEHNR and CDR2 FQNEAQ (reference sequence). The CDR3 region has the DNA TGTGCCAGCAGCTCCCTTACCGGCTACAATGAGCAGTTCTTC. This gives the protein CASSSLTGYNEQFF.

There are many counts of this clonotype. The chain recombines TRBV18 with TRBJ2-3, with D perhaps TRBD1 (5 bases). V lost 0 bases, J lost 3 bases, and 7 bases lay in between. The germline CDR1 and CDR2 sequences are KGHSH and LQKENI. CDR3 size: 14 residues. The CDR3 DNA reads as TGTGCCAGCTCACCACCTGACAGTACAGATACGCAGTATTTT. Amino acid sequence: CASSPPDSTDTQYF.

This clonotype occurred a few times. The CDR3 DNA sequence: TGTGCCAGCACCGATCGAGAGACCCAGTACTTC. Its translation is CASTDRETQYF. V and J are TRBV28 and TRBJ2-5; no clear D gene. This CDR3 has 11 residues. CDR1 is MDHEN and CDR2 is SYDVKM in the germline V gene. Trimming left V 7 bases short and J 4 bases short, with 7 bases between. Full variable domain (missing parts from reference TRBV28 and TRBJ2-5): DVKVTQSSRYLVKRTGEKVFLECVQDMDHENMFWYRQDPGLGLRLIYFSYDVKMKEKGDIPEGYSVSREKKERFSLILESASTNQTSMYLCASTDRETQYFGPGTRLLVL.

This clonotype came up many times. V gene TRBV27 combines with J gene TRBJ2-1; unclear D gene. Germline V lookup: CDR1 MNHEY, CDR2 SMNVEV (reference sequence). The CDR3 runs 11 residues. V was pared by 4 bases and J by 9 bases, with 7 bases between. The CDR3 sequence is CASSSFGEQFF. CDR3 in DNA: TGTGCCAGCAGTTCCTTCGGTGAGCAGTTCTTC.

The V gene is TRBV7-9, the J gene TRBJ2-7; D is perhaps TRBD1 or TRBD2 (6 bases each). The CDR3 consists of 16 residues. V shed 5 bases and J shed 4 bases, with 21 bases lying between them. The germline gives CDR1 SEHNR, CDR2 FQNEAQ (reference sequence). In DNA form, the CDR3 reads TGTGCCAGCAGCCTTACTGGGGGGCCGGCGGCGTACGAGCAGTACTTC. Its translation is CASSLTGGPAAYEQYF.

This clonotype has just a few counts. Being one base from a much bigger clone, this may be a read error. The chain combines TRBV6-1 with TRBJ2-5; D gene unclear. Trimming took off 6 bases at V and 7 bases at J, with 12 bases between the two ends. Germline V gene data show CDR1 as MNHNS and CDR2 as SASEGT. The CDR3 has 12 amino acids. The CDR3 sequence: CASRRNSGTQYF. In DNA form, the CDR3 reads TGTGCCAGCAGAAGAAACAGTGGGACCCAGTACTTC.

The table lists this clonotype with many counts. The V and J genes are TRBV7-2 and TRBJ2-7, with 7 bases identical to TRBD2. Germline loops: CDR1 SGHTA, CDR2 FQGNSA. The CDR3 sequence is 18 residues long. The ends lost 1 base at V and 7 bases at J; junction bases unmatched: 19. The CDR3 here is CASSLDPTPSGLRWEQYF. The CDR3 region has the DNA TGTGCCAGCAGCTTAGACCCGACTCCTAGCGGTTTAAGATGGGAGCAGTACTTC.

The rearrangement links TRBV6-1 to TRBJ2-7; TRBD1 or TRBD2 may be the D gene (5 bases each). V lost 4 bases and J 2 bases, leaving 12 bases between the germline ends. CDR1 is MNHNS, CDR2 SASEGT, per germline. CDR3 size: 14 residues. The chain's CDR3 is CASSGLVGAYEQYF. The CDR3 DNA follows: TGTGCCAGCAGTGGGCTAGTGGGGGCCTACGAGCAGTACTTC.

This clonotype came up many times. CDR3: CSARLLGRAVDTQYF. The CDR3 DNA follows: TGCAGTGCTAGACTCCTCGGGAGGGCCGTAGATACGCAGTATTTT. This sequence joins TRBV20-1 and TRBJ2-3; 8 nucleotides match TRBD2. Germline CDR1 reads DFQATT; CDR2 reads SNEGSKA (reference sequence). The CDR3 extends over 15 amino acids. With 2 bases clipped from V and 5 bases from J, the junction kept 9 bases outside the gene matches.

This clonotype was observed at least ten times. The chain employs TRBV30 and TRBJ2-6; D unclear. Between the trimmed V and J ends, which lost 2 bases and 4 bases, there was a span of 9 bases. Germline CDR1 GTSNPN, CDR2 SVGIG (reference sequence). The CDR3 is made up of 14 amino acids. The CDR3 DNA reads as TGTGCCTGGAGTCAAGGGTCAGGGGCCAACGTCCTGACTTTC. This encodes CAWSQGSGANVLTF.

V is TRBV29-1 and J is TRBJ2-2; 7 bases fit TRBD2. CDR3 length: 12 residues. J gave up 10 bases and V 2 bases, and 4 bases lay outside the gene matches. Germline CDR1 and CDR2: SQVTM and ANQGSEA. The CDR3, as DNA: TGCAGCGTTGAAAGCGGGGTGAAGGAGCTGTTTTTT. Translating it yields CSVESGVKELFF.

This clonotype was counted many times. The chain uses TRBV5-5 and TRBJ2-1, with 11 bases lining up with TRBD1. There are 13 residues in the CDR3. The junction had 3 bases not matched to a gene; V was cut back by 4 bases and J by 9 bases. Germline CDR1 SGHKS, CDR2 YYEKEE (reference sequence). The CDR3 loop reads CASSRTGGGEQFF. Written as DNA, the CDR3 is TGTGCCAGCAGCCGGACAGGGGGCGGTGAGCAGTTCTTC.

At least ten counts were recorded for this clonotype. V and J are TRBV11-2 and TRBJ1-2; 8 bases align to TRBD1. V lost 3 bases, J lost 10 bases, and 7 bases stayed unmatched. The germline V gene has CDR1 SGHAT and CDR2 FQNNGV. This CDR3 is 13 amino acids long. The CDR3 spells CASSFAGQENYTF. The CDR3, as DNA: TGTGCCAGCAGCTTTGCGGGACAGGAAAACTACACCTTC.

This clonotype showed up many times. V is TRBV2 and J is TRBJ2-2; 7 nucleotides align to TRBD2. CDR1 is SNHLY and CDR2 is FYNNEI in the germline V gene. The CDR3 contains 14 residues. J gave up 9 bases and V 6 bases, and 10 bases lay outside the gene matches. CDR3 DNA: TGTGCCAGCAGCGTGGGAGGGTTTAGTCGGGAGCTGTTTTTT. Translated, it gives CASSVGGFSRELFF.

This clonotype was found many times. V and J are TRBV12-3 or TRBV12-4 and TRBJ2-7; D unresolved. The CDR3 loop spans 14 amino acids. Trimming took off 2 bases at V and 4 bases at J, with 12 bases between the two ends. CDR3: CASSLRTQVYEQYF. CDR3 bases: TGTGCCAGCAGTTTAAGGACCCAAGTATACGAGCAGTACTTC.

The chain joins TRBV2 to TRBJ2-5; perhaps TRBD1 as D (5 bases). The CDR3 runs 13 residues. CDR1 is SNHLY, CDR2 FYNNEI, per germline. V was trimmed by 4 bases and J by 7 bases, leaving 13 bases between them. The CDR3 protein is CASSVGALGTQYF. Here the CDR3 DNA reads TGTGCCAGCAGTGTTGGGGCCTTGGGGACCCAGTACTTC. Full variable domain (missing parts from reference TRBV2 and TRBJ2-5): EPEVTQTPSHQVTQMGQEVILRCVPISNHLYFYWYRQILGQKVEFLVSFYNNEISEKSEIFDDQFSVERPDGSNFTLKIRSTKLEDSAMYFCASSVGALGTQYFGPGTRLLVL.

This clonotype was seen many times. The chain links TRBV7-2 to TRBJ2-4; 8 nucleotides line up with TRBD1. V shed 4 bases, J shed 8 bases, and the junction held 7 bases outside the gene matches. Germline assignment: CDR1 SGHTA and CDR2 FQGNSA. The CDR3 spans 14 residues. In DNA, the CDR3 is TGTGCCAGCAGCTCGCAGGGGGCCATGGACATTCAGTACTTC. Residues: CASSSQGAMDIQYF.

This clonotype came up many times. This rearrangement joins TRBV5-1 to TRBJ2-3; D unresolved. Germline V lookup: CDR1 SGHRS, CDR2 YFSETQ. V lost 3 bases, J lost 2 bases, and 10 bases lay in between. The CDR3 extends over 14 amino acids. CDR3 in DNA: TGCGCCAGCAGCTCTCGGACCAACACAGATACGCAGTATTTT. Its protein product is CASSSRTNTDTQYF.

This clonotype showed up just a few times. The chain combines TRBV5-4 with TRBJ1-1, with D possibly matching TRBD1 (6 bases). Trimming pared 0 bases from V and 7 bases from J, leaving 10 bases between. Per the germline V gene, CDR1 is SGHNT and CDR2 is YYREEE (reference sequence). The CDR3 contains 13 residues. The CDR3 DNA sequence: TGTGCCAGCAGCTTGGCAAACAGGGTTGAAGCTTTCTTT. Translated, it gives CASSLANRVEAFF.